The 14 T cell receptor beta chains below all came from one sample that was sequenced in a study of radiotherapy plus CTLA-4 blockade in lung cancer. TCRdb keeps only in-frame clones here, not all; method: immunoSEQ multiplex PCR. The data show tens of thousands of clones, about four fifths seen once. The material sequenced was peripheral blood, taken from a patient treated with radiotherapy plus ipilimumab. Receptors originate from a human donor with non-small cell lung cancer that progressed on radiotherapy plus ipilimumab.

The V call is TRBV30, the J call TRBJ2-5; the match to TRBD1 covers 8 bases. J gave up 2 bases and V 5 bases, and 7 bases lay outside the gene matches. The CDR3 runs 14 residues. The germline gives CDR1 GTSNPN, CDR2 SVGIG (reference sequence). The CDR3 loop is CAWVQGGHQETQYF. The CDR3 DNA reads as TGTGCCTGGGTACAGGGGGGCCATCAAGAGACCCAGTACTTC. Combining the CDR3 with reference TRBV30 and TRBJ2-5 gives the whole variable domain SQTIHQWPATLVQPVGSPLSLECTVEGTSNPNLYWYRQAAGRGLQLLFYSVGIGQISSEVPQNLSASRPQDRQFILSSKKLLLSDSGFYLCAWVQGGHQETQYFGPGTRLLVL.

The CDR3 sequence: CASSWGPRAGGTDTQYF. The CDR3 nucleotides read TGTGCCAGCAGCTGGGGGCCTCGGGCGGGGGGCACAGATACGCAGTATTTT. This chain links TRBV7-2 with TRBJ2-3, with D perhaps matching TRBD2 (7 bases). Deletions cut 4 bases from V and 1 base from J, with 18 bases between. The CDR3 consists of 17 residues. CDR1 and CDR2 (germline): SGHTA, FQGNSA.

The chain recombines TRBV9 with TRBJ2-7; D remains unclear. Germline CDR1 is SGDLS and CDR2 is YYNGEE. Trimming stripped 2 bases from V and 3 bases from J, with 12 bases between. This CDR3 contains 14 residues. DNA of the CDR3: TGTGCCAGCAGCGTCTCCACCAATTTCTACGAGCAGTACTTC. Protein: CASSVSTNFYEQYF.

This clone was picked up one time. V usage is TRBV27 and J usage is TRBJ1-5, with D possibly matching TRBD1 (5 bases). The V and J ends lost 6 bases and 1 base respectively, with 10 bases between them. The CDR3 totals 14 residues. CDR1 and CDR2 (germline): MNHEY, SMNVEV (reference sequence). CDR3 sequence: CASRKGDSNQPQHF. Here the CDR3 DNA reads TGTGCCAGCAGGAAAGGGGACAGCAATCAGCCCCAGCATTTT.

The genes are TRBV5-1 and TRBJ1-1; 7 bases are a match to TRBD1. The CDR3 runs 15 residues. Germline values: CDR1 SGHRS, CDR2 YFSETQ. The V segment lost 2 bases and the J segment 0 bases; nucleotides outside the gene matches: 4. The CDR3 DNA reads TGCGCCAGCAGCTTCGGGACAGCTATGAACACTGAAGCTTTCTTT. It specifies CASSFGTAMNTEAFF.

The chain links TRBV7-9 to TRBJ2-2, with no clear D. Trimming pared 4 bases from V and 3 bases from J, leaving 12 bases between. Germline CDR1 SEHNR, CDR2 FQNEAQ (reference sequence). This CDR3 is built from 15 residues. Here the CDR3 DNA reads TGTGCCAGCAGCTCCCCCGGTAGTTACACCGGGGAGCTGTTTTTT. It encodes CASSSPGSYTGELFF.

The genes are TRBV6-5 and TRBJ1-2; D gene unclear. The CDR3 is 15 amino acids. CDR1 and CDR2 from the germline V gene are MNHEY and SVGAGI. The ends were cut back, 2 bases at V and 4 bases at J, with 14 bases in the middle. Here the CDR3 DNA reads TGTGCCAGCAGTTACGACGGAGGACCTTCCTATGGCTACACCTTC. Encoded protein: CASSYDGGPSYGYTF.

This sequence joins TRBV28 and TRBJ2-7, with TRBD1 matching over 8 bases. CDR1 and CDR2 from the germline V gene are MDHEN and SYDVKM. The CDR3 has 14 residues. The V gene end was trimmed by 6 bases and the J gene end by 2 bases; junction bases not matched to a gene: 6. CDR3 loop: CASSSGQATYEQYF. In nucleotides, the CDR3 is TGTGCCAGCAGCTCGGGACAGGCCACCTACGAGCAGTACTTC.

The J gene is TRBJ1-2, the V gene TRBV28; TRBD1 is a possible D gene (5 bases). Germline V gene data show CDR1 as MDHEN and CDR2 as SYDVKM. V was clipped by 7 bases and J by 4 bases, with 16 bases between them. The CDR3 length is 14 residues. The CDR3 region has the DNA TGTGCCAGCACCCTCGGAAGGGGTGCCTATGGCTACACCTTC. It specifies CASTLGRGAYGYTF.

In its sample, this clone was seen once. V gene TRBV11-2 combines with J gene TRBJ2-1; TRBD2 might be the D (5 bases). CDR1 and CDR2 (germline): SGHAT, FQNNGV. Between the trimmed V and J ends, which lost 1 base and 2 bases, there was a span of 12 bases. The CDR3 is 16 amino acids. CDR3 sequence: CASSLGRGWAYNEQFF. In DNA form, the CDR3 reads TGTGCCAGCAGCTTAGGCCGGGGTTGGGCCTACAATGAGCAGTTCTTC.

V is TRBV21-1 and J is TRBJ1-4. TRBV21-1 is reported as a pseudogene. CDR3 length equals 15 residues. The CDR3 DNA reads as TGTGCCAGCAGGAGGGTGTTCCCAACTAATGAAAAACTGTTTTTT. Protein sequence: CASRRVFPTNEKLFF.

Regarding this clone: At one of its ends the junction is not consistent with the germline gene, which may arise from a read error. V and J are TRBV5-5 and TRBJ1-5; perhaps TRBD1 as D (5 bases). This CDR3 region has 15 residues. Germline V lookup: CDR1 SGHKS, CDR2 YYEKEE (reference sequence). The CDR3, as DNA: TGTGCCAGCACCTTGGGGGGAACGTCCAATCAGCCCCAGCATTTT. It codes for CASTLGGTSNQPQHF.

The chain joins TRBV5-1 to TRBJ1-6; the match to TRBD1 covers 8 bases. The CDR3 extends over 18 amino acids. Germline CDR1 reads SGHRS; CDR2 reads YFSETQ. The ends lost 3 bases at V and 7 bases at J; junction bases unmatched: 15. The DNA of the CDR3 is TGCGCCAGCAGCTCGACAGGGGTCCTTGTTAGGGAGAATTCACCCCTCCACTTT. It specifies CASSSTGVLVRENSPLHF.

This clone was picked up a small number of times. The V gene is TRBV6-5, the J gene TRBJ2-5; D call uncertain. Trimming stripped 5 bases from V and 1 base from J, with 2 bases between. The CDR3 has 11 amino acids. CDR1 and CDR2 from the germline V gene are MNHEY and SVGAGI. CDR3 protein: CASSRQETQYF. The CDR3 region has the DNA TGTGCCAGCAGTCGCCAAGAGACCCAGTACTTC.